This T cell receptor beta chain was sequenced in a study of T cells in Graves' hyperthyroidism and ophthalmopathy. Study results and caveats: Blood samples included most of the expanded thyroid clonotypes exceeding 0.001.

This clonotype has a count of ten or more. Its specificity is not known. Amplified TCR beta CDR3 regions derived from RNA transcripts. The HTBI primer set drove a first-round RT-PCR of the TCR CDR3. Each CDR3 protein is one row after TCRdb ran MiXCR on the multiplex PCR reads. The repertoire holds around 200,000 distinct CDR3 sequences, with over 15% as singletons. Trimming removed 1 base at V and 3 bases at J, with 8 bases between. CDR3 length equals 14 residues. Germline CDR1 KGHSH, CDR2 LQKENI. This clonotype was obtained from a woman between 50 and 59 years old with Graves' hyperthyroidism. The sample taken for sequencing was blood. The V call is TRBV18, the J call TRBJ2-3; the D is unclear. The CDR3 region has the DNA TGTGCCAGCTCACCACAAGGTAGTACAGATACGCAGTATTTT. Translated, it gives CASSPQGSTDTQYF. The entire variable domain, with the rest obtained from reference TRBV18 and TRBJ2-3, is as follows: NAGVMQNPRHLVRRRGQEARLRCSPMKGHSHVYWYRQLPEEGLKFMVYLQKENIIDESGMPKERFSAEFPKEGPSILRIQQVVRGDSAAYFCASSPQGSTDTQYFGPGTRLTVL.